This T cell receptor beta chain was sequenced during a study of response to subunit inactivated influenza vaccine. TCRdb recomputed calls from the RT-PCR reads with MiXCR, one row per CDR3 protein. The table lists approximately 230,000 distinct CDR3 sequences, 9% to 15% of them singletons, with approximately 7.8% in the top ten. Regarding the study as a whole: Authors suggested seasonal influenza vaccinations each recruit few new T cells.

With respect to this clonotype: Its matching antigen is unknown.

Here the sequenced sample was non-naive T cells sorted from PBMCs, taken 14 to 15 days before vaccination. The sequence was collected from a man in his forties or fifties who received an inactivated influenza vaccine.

CDR3 residues: CATSRDRGAAYNEQFF. The CDR3 bases are TGTGCCACCAGCAGAGATAGGGGAGCGGCCTACAATGAGCAGTTCTTC. J is TRBJ2-1 and V is TRBV15, with D perhaps TRBD1 or TRBD2 (5 bases each). This CDR3 is 16 amino acids long. Looked up from germline, CDR1 is LNHNV and CDR2 is YYDKDF (reference sequence). Trimming removed 0 bases from V and 2 bases from J, with 11 bases in between. The full variable domain, completed using reference TRBV15 and TRBJ2-1, is DAMVIQNPRYQVTQFGKPVTLSCSQTLNHNVMYWYQQKSSQAPKLLFHYYDKDFNNEADTPDNFQSRRPNTSFCFLDIRSPGLGDTAMYLCATSRDRGAAYNEQFFGPGTRLTVL.